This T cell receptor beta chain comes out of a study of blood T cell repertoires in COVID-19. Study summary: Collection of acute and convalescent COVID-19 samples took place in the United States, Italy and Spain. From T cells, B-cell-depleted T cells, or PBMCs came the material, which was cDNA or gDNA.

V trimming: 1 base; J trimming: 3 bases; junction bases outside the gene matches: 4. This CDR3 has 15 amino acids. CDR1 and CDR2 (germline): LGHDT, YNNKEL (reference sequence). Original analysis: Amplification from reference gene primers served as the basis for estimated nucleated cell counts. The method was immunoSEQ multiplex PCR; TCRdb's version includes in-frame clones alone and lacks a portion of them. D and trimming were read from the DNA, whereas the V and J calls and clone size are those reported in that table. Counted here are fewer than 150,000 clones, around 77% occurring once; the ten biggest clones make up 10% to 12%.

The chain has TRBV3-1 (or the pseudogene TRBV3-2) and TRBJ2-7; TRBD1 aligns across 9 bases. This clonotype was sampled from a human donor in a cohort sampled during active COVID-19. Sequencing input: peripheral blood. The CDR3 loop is CASSQGGQGNYEQYF. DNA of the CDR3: TGTGCCAGCAGCCAAGGGGGACAGGGAAACTACGAGCAGTACTTC.